This T cell receptor beta chain was identified in a study of shared clonotypes between healthy human individuals. Germline-derived CDR1 and CDR2 are MNHEY and SVGAGI. V was clipped by 2 bases and J by 1 base, with 5 bases between them. The CDR3 runs to 13 residues. Donors were healthy HIV-negative adults without recent acute infections or vaccinations. Partitioning of CD4+ cells yielded a CD45RA+ naive subset and a CD45RA-negative memory subset. The protocol was immunoSEQ multiplex PCR, while the TCRdb copy is restricted to in-frame clones and leaves out a portion. This table has some 500,000 clones, about 96% appearing once.

This receptor was identified in a woman aged 30 to 39 in good health. The sequencing sample was made of naive CD4+ T cells sorted from blood. The subset is: CD45RA+ positively selected. V gene TRBV6-5 combines with J gene TRBJ1-1; D is unclear. The CDR3 DNA sequence: TGTGCCAGCAGTTACGGGGAGAACACTGAAGCTTTCTTT. Residues: CASSYGENTEAFF.